Listed below are T cell receptor beta chains from one sample, sequenced in a study of blood T cell repertoires in COVID-19. The repertoire was sequenced with immunoSEQ multiplex PCR; TCRdb's copy has only in-frame clones and lacks some. Of 200,000 to 300,000 clones listed, 86% are singletons. Source material: peripheral blood. These TCRs come from a woman in her sixties who had recovered from COVID-19. CDR3s include the opening cysteine and the closing phenylalanine or tryptophan. A D gene is named only where the DNA matches it firmly. A row's size may be missing; if present it is once, few, many or a size class.

clone_size: few; d_call: .; j_call: TRBJ2-7; v_call: TRBV2; cdr3_nt: TGTGCCAGCAGGTTTGGGGCCGTAACCTACGAGCAGTACTTC; cdr3_aa: CASRFGAVTYEQYF
clone_size: .; d_call: TRBD1; j_call: TRBJ1-2; v_call: TRBV28; cdr3_nt: TGTGCCAGCAGTTCGGGACAGGTATTAGGCTACACCTTC; cdr3_aa: CASSSGQVLGYTF
clone_size: .; d_call: TRBD1; j_call: TRBJ2-3; v_call: TRBV5-6; cdr3_nt: TGTGCCAGCAGTCCCGGGACAGGGAATTCAGATACGCAGTATTTT; cdr3_aa: CASSPGTGNSDTQYF
clone_size: once; d_call: .; j_call: TRBJ2-2; v_call: TRBV29-1; cdr3_nt: TGCAGCGGGGGGCGGGGATCGAACACCGGGGAGCTGTTTTTT; cdr3_aa: CSGGRGSNTGELFF
clone_size: .; d_call: TRBD2; j_call: TRBJ2-1; v_call: TRBV11-3; cdr3_nt: TGTGCCAGCAGCTTAGTTAGCGGGGGGGCTGAGCAGTTCTTC; cdr3_aa: CASSLVSGGAEQFF
clone_size: .; d_call: TRBD1; j_call: TRBJ1-5; v_call: TRBV6-6; cdr3_nt: TGTGCCAGCAGTCCCGGGACAGGGGGCTATCAGCCCCAGCATTTT; cdr3_aa: CASSPGTGGYQPQHF
clone_size: .; d_call: TRBD1; j_call: TRBJ1-3; v_call: TRBV13; cdr3_nt: TGTGCCAGCAGTTCCGACAGGGGGCTAAACACCATATATTTT; cdr3_aa: CASSSDRGLNTIYF
clone_size: .; d_call: .; j_call: TRBJ1-2; v_call: TRBV7-3; cdr3_nt: TGTGCCAGCAGCCTAGGGGGTAGAGATGGCTACACCTTC; cdr3_aa: CASSLGGRDGYTF
clone_size: .; d_call: TRBD1; j_call: TRBJ1-5; v_call: TRBV18; cdr3_nt: TGTGCCAGCTCACCAGAACAGGGGAGCAATCAGCCCCAGCATTTT; cdr3_aa: CASSPEQGSNQPQHF
clone_size: .; d_call: .; j_call: TRBJ1-3; v_call: TRBV2; cdr3_nt: TGTGCCAGCAGTGAAACAGGTGAAATCTCTGGAAACACCATATATTTT; cdr3_aa: CASSETGEISGNTIYF
clone_size: many; d_call: .; j_call: TRBJ1-1; v_call: TRBV2; cdr3_nt: TGTGCCAGCAGGGAAATGACAGTAAGGGGGAACACTGAAGCTTTCTTT; cdr3_aa: CASREMTVRGNTEAFF
clone_size: .; d_call: .; j_call: TRBJ2-7; v_call: TRBV7-2; cdr3_nt: TGTGCCAGCAGCCCACAGGTCGGCCTGACCCACGAGCAGTACTTC; cdr3_aa: CASSPQVGLTHEQYF
clone_size: once; d_call: TRBD2; j_call: TRBJ2-7; v_call: TRBV5-6; cdr3_nt: TGTGCCAGCAGCTCCCGGACTAGCACGGCGAGCGAGCAGTACTTC; cdr3_aa: CASSSRTSTASEQYF
clone_size: .; d_call: .; j_call: TRBJ2-1; v_call: TRBV28; cdr3_nt: TGTGCCAGCAGCACAAACAGGGCTCGATTTAATGAGCAGTTCTTC; cdr3_aa: CASSTNRARFNEQFF
clone_size: .; d_call: .; j_call: TRBJ2-2; v_call: TRBV7-3; cdr3_nt: TGTGCCAGCAGCTTCGGCGGGGCTCAGAACACCGGGGAGCTGTTTTTT; cdr3_aa: CASSFGGAQNTGELFF
clone_size: .; d_call: .; j_call: TRBJ1-4; v_call: TRBV9; cdr3_nt: TGTGCCAGCTCCTTCGGCGGAGGTAATGAAAAACTGTTTTTT; cdr3_aa: CASSFGGGNEKLFF
clone_size: .; d_call: .; j_call: TRBJ1-2; v_call: TRBV28; cdr3_nt: TGTGCCAGCAATACAGGGTATGGCTACACCTTC; cdr3_aa: CASNTGYGYTF
clone_size: many; d_call: .; j_call: TRBJ2-2; v_call: TRBV7-3; cdr3_nt: TGTGCCAGCAGCTCTTCTCCGGGGGCGAACACCGGGGAGCTGTTTTTT; cdr3_aa: CASSSSPGANTGELFF
clone_size: .; d_call: TRBD1; j_call: TRBJ1-3; v_call: TRBV19; cdr3_nt: TGTGCCAGTAGTCCTCTCCAGGGGGGAGCCTCTGGAAACACCATATATTTT; cdr3_aa: CASSPLQGGASGNTIYF
clone_size: .; d_call: TRBD1; j_call: TRBJ1-1; v_call: TRBV9; cdr3_nt: TGTGCCAGCAGCGGAGGGATAGGCAGGGGGGCCACTGAAGCTTTCTTT; cdr3_aa: CASSGGIGRGATEAFF
clone_size: .; d_call: TRBD1; j_call: TRBJ1-2; v_call: TRBV5-6; cdr3_nt: TGTGCCAGCAAGATCCCGGGACAGGGATATGGCTACACCTTC; cdr3_aa: CASKIPGQGYGYTF
clone_size: .; d_call: .; j_call: TRBJ1-2; v_call: TRBV21-1; cdr3_nt: TGTGCCAGCAGGGACAACGGCTATGGCTACACCTTC; cdr3_aa: CASRDNGYGYTF
clone_size: .; d_call: TRBD2; j_call: TRBJ2-7; v_call: TRBV5-5; cdr3_nt: TGTGCCAGCAGCTTGTCGGGGGGGCCTTACGAGCAGTACTTC; cdr3_aa: CASSLSGGPYEQYF
clone_size: .; d_call: TRBD2; j_call: TRBJ2-1; v_call: TRBV9; cdr3_nt: TGTGCCAGCAGCTCAAGCGGGGGCTCGCAGTTCTTC; cdr3_aa: CASSSSGGSQFF
clone_size: .; d_call: TRBD2; j_call: TRBJ2-3; v_call: TRBV6-2/TRBV6-3; cdr3_nt: TGTGCCAGCAGCAGTACTAGCGGGGGGGCGTGGACGCAGTATTTT; cdr3_aa: CASSSTSGGAWTQYF
clone_size: once; d_call: .; j_call: TRBJ2-7; v_call: TRBV3-1/TRBV3-2; cdr3_nt: TGTGCCAGCAGCGGGACACACAGCTCCTACGAGCAGTACTTC; cdr3_aa: CASSGTHSSYEQYF
clone_size: once; d_call: .; j_call: TRBJ2-5; v_call: TRBV9; cdr3_nt: TGTGCCAGCAGCCGCGGACAGTACGAAGAGACCCAGTACTTC; cdr3_aa: CASSRGQYEETQYF
clone_size: .; d_call: TRBD1; j_call: TRBJ2-5; v_call: TRBV9; cdr3_nt: TGTGCCAGCAGCGTCGGGACAGGGTTAATTCGCGAGACCCAGTACTTC; cdr3_aa: CASSVGTGLIRETQYF
clone_size: .; d_call: TRBD2; j_call: TRBJ2-1; v_call: TRBV5-1; cdr3_nt: TGCGCCAGCAGCCCTAGGACTAGCGGGGGGCGGAATGAGCAGTTCTTC; cdr3_aa: CASSPRTSGGRNEQFF
clone_size: .; d_call: TRBD2; j_call: TRBJ2-7; v_call: TRBV5-4; cdr3_nt: TGTGCCAGCAGCTGGGAAATCGGGACTAGCTCGACCGAGCAGTACTTC; cdr3_aa: CASSWEIGTSSTEQYF
clone_size: .; d_call: .; j_call: TRBJ2-7; v_call: TRBV6-1; cdr3_nt: TGTGCCAGCAGTGAAGCGCGTGGAGCCTACTACGAGCAGTACTTC; cdr3_aa: CASSEARGAYYEQYF
clone_size: .; d_call: .; j_call: TRBJ2-7; v_call: TRBV7-2; cdr3_nt: TGTGCCAGCAGCAAGAGCGGGCGGTTCTCCTACGAGCAGTACTTC; cdr3_aa: CASSKSGRFSYEQYF
clone_size: once; d_call: .; j_call: TRBJ1-2; v_call: TRBV18; cdr3_nt: TGTGCCAGCTCACCAGCAGGGTTCTACACCTTC; cdr3_aa: CASSPAGFYTF
clone_size: few; d_call: .; j_call: TRBJ2-7; v_call: TRBV14; cdr3_nt: TGTGCCAGCAGCCCGCTCAGACAGGTCTACGAGCAGTACTTC; cdr3_aa: CASSPLRQVYEQYF
clone_size: .; d_call: .; j_call: TRBJ2-5; v_call: TRBV3-1/TRBV3-2; cdr3_nt: TGTGCCAGCAGCCAAGGGGGGCGTATCTCCGAGACCCAGTACTTC; cdr3_aa: CASSQGGRISETQYF
clone_size: few; d_call: .; j_call: TRBJ2-7; v_call: TRBV19; cdr3_nt: TGTGCCAGTAGTATTCATGCAGGACAGCCCTACGAGCAGTACTTC; cdr3_aa: CASSIHAGQPYEQYF
clone_size: .; d_call: .; j_call: TRBJ2-2; v_call: TRBV13; cdr3_nt: TGTGCCAGCACGGACAGATCCGTGGAGCTGTTTTTT; cdr3_aa: CASTDRSVELFF
clone_size: .; d_call: TRBD1; j_call: TRBJ1-1; v_call: TRBV5-6; cdr3_nt: TGTGCCAGCAGCCCAGGGACAGGGAGCACTGAAGCTTTCTTT; cdr3_aa: CASSPGTGSTEAFF
clone_size: few; d_call: .; j_call: TRBJ2-7; v_call: TRBV5-4; cdr3_nt: TGTGCCAGCAGCTTGTCAGCAGGGGAAGGCTACGAGCAGTACTTC; cdr3_aa: CASSLSAGEGYEQYF
clone_size: .; d_call: TRBD2; j_call: TRBJ2-3; v_call: TRBV5-1; cdr3_nt: TGCGCCAGCAGCTCCACTAGCGGCCCCACAGATACGCAGTATTTT; cdr3_aa: CASSSTSGPTDTQYF
clone_size: .; d_call: TRBD2; j_call: TRBJ2-3; v_call: TRBV20-1; cdr3_nt: TGCAGTGCTAGTGCTACTAGCGGGGGGGATACGCAGTATTTT; cdr3_aa: CSASATSGGDTQYF
clone_size: .; d_call: .; j_call: TRBJ1-1; v_call: TRBV5-6; cdr3_nt: TGTGCCAGCAGCGACTACGGAGACTACGAAGCTTTCTTT; cdr3_aa: CASSDYGDYEAFF
clone_size: .; d_call: .; j_call: TRBJ2-7; v_call: TRBV14; cdr3_nt: TGTGCCAGCAGCGGTTGGAGAGGCGAGCAGTACTTC; cdr3_aa: CASSGWRGEQYF
clone_size: .; d_call: TRBD1; j_call: TRBJ2-7; v_call: TRBV5-1; cdr3_nt: TGCGCCAGCAGGACCGGGACAGGGGGATCTTACGAGCAGTACTTC; cdr3_aa: CASRTGTGGSYEQYF
clone_size: .; d_call: .; j_call: TRBJ1-3; v_call: TRBV6-1; cdr3_nt: TGTGCCAGCAGTGAAATTCGTCTATCCTCTGGAAACACCATATATTTT; cdr3_aa: CASSEIRLSSGNTIYF
clone_size: once; d_call: TRBD1; j_call: TRBJ2-3; v_call: TRBV5-1; cdr3_nt: TGCGCCAGCAGCCCCGGGACAGCGTCTAGCACAGATACGCAGTATTTT; cdr3_aa: CASSPGTASSTDTQYF